Described below is a single TCR beta chain sequence and its context. Assay: immunoSEQ multiplex PCR; the TCRdb copy retains only in-frame clones and omits some. The sample lists approximately 300,000 clones; 90% to 95% were seen once. This record comes from a study of blood T cell repertoires in COVID-19. On the study more broadly: Acute and convalescent COVID-19 specimens originated in the United States, Italy and Spain. PBMCs, B-cell-depleted T cells, or T cells provided the cDNA or gDNA that made up the material.

Germline assignment: CDR1 SNHLY and CDR2 FYNNEI. The V end lost 7 bases, the J end lost 8 bases, and 17 bases lay between the germline ends. CDR3 length: 14 amino acids. Participants reported their clinical history, and cohort assignment relied on those reports. Someone with COVID-19 had been met by exposed participants within 2 weeks before study entry. The chain employs TRBV2 and TRBJ1-4, with D possibly being TRBD1 (6 bases). This TCR derives from a woman younger than 45 who had been exposed to COVID-19. The sequenced material came from PBMCs or T cells enriched from blood (not recorded which). The CDR3 loop reads CASINRDVGEKLFF. CDR3 sequence (DNA): TGTGCCAGCATAAACAGGGACGTAGGGGAAAAACTGTTTTTT.